This is a list of T cell receptor beta chains from one sample in a study of blood T cell repertoires in COVID-19. The repertoire was sequenced with immunoSEQ multiplex PCR; TCRdb's copy has only in-frame clones and lacks some. The sample holds more than 300,000 clones, more than 70% seen once. The sequencing sample was made of peripheral blood. These receptor sequences come from a woman in her 30s with COVID-19, enrolled during active disease. CDR3s include the opening cysteine and the closing phenylalanine or tryptophan. A D gene is named only where the DNA matches it firmly. Size is stated for part of the rows, as once, few or many counts, or as a class when the clone is expanded.

clone_size cdr3_length j_call d_call v_call cdr3_aa cdr3_nt
NA 13 TRBJ1-5 NA TRBV24-1 CATSAGGNQPQHF TGTGCCACCAGTGCGGGTGGCAATCAGCCCCAGCATTTT
NA 15 TRBJ1-6 NA TRBV6-5 CASSYSRRSNSPLHF TGTGCCAGCAGTTACTCGAGGAGGAGTAATTCACCCCTCCACTTT
NA 15 TRBJ2-1 NA TRBV28 CASSLDGTSGGEQFF TGTGCCAGCAGTTTGGATGGGACCTCCGGGGGTGAGCAGTTCTTC
NA 14 TRBJ1-6 TRBD1 TRBV5-1 CASSLQGARSPLHF TGCGCCAGCAGCTTACAGGGGGCAAGATCACCCCTCCACTTT
NA 15 TRBJ1-1 NA TRBV19 CASSITSRLATEAFF TGTGCCAGTAGTATAACCAGTAGACTTGCCACTGAAGCTTTCTTT
NA 14 TRBJ1-2 TRBD1 TRBV6-1 CASSEAQGAEGYTF TGTGCCAGCAGTGAAGCTCAGGGGGCGGAGGGCTACACCTTC
NA 15 TRBJ2-7 TRBD2 TRBV6-6 CASSPERGGPYEQYF TGTGCCAGCAGTCCCGAGCGGGGGGGCCCTTACGAGCAGTACTTC
NA 12 TRBJ2-1 NA TRBV14 CASSQVRAEQFF TGTGCCAGCAGCCAAGTTCGCGCTGAGCAGTTCTTC
NA 14 TRBJ2-5 NA TRBV4-2 CASSIAVGKETQYF TGTGCCAGCTCTATAGCGGTGGGGAAAGAGACCCAGTACTTC
NA 12 TRBJ2-3 NA TRBV6-6 CASSLEADTQYF TGTGCCAGCAGTTTAGAGGCAGATACGCAGTATTTT
NA 14 TRBJ1-6 NA TRBV9 CASSATQGNSPLHF TGTGCCAGCAGCGCAACCCAGGGGAATTCACCCCTCCACTTT
NA 14 TRBJ1-1 NA TRBV5-5 CASSLAPGNTEAFF TGTGCCAGCAGCTTGGCCCCCGGGAACACTGAAGCTTTCTTT
NA 15 TRBJ1-1 NA TRBV7-6 CASSSRGFVDTEAFF TGTGCCAGCAGCTCCCGAGGTTTTGTCGACACTGAAGCTTTCTTT
NA 14 TRBJ1-2 NA TRBV27 CASRPGQANYGYTF TGTGCCAGCCGGCCCGGACAAGCTAACTATGGCTACACCTTC
few 15 TRBJ2-7 TRBD1 TRBV5-1 CASSWDRGSSYEQYF TGCGCCAGCAGCTGGGACAGGGGGAGCTCCTACGAGCAGTACTTC
NA 17 TRBJ2-2 TRBD2 TRBV3-1/TRBV3-2 CASEGLAGGKNTGELFF TGTGCCAGCGAAGGACTAGCGGGGGGCAAGAACACCGGGGAGCTGTTTTTT
NA 22 TRBJ2-3 TRBD2 TRBV3-1/TRBV3-2 CAGSQDAPAQLAGGYSTDTQYF TGTGCCGGCAGCCAAGATGCCCCCGCCCAGCTAGCGGGGGGGTATAGCACAGATACGCAGTATTTT
few 12 TRBJ1-6 TRBD1 TRBV9 CASSATGARFHF TGTGCCAGCAGCGCCACAGGGGCCCGCTTCCACTTT
NA 16 TRBJ2-1 TRBD2 TRBV6-2/TRBV6-3 CASSDSGGPSYNEQFF TGTGCCAGCAGCGACAGCGGGGGGCCGAGTTACAATGAGCAGTTCTTC
NA 15 TRBJ2-1 TRBD2 TRBV18 CASSSTSGAYNEQFF TGTGCCAGCTCGTCTACTAGCGGGGCTTACAATGAGCAGTTCTTC
NA 14 TRBJ1-3 NA TRBV5-4 CASSSGGSGNTIYF TGTGCCAGCAGCTCCGGGGGCTCTGGAAACACCATATATTTT
NA 17 TRBJ1-6 NA TRBV5-4 CASSLAPASSYNSPLHF TGTGCCAGCAGCTTGGCCCCAGCGAGCTCCTATAATTCACCCCTCCACTTT
NA 14 TRBJ1-1 NA TRBV29-1 CSVDRRAPRTEAFF TGCAGCGTTGATCGCAGGGCCCCACGGACTGAAGCTTTCTTT
NA 16 TRBJ2-5 NA TRBV28 CASCSPSSRLQETQYF TGTGCCAGCTGTTCCCCCTCTAGCCGGCTACAAGAGACCCAGTACTTC
NA 16 TRBJ2-3 TRBD2 TRBV9 CASSVEGLAGADTQYF TGTGCCAGCAGCGTAGAGGGGCTAGCGGGTGCAGATACGCAGTATTTT